A single sample gave rise to the 14 T cell receptor beta chains below, sequenced in a study of cytomegalovirus exposure and HLA in healthy donors (dated 2017 in TCRdb). The protocol used for the library was the immunoSEQ multiplex PCR assay. The multiplex PCR relied on a mix of 60 forward primers for TCR Vbeta segments and 13 reverse primers for TCR Jbeta segments. This is the immuneACCESS table as TCRdb keeps it, with only in-frame sequences that have V and J called. A part of the clones is gone; compared with another copy, unresolved V genes explain less than half, and the rest is unexplained. Recorded for this sample are roughly 100,000 clones; over 70% of them occurred a single time. Approximately 2% of the sample is in the top ten clones. The sample consisted of PBMCs. All receptors come from a man aged 30 to 39 in good health and CMV-seronegative.

V gene TRBV4-2 combines with J gene TRBJ1-2, with a tentative D call TRBD1 (6 bases). In germline, CDR1 is LGHNA, CDR2 YNFKEQ. V was clipped by 0 bases and J by 0 bases, with 17 bases between them. CDR3 size: 18 residues. DNA of the CDR3: TGTGCCAGCAGCCAAGATGGCCCGGACAGCCCCACTAACTATGGCTACACCTTC. It is translated as CASSQDGPDSPTNYGYTF.

This chain uses TRBV6-6 with TRBJ1-1; D gene ambiguous. Trimming removed 6 bases at V and 0 bases at J, with 11 bases between. The CDR3 is 14 amino acids. The V gene's germline CDR1 is MNHNY and CDR2 SVGAGI (reference sequence). The CDR3 spells CASRPVQLNTEAFF. The CDR3 DNA follows: TGTGCCAGCAGACCCGTACAGTTGAACACTGAAGCTTTCTTT.

This clone appeared once. The chain couples TRBV6-5 to TRBJ2-7, with TRBD1 matching 7 bases. This CDR3 has 16 amino acids. V lost 4 bases and J lost 1; bases outside the gene matches: 10. Germline V CDR1 and CDR2: MNHEY, SVGAGI. The CDR3, as DNA: TGTGCCAGCAGTTCACTCACCATGGACAGGTCCTACGAGCAGTACTTC. Amino acid sequence: CASSSLTMDRSYEQYF.

The chain joins TRBV9 to TRBJ2-1, with TRBD2 matching 10 bases. The CDR3 covers 15 residues. Germline-derived CDR1 and CDR2 are SGDLS and YYNGEE. V shed 4 bases and J 4 bases; nucleotides not matched to a gene: 5. The CDR3 sequence is CASSSSGGDYNEQFF. CDR3 sequence (DNA): TGTGCCAGCAGCTCCAGCGGGGGGGATTACAATGAGCAGTTCTTC.

The chain combines TRBV5-1 with TRBJ2-2; TRBD1 aligns across 8 bases. The V and J ends lost 7 bases and 0 bases, in that order; junction bases with no gene match: 5. Looked up from germline, CDR1 is SGHRS and CDR2 is YFSETQ. The CDR3 extends over 15 amino acids. In nucleotides, the CDR3 is TGCGCCAGCGATACAGGGGGACCGAACACCGGGGAGCTGTTTTTT. Residues: CASDTGGPNTGELFF.

The CDR3 DNA sequence: TGTGCCAGCAGCTTGGACGGGACAGGGGACCACGAGCAGTACTTC. It encodes CASSLDGTGDHEQYF. The rearrangement links TRBV5-6 to TRBJ2-7; 10 nucleotides line up with TRBD1. The germline V gene has CDR1 SGHDT and CDR2 YYEEEE. Trimming at V came to 0 bases and at J to 5 bases, leaving 5 bases not matched to a gene. The length of the CDR3 is 15 residues.

The chain employs TRBV6-5 and TRBJ2-1; 10 bases fit TRBD1. CDR1 is MNHEY and CDR2 is SVGAGI in the germline V gene. The V and J ends lost 8 bases and 7 bases, in that order; junction bases with no gene match: 5. The CDR3 is 13 residues long. The CDR3 DNA is TGTGCCAGCGGGACAGGGGTTATAAATGAGCAGTTCTTC. Encoded protein: CASGTGVINEQFF.

The rearrangement joins TRBV19 to TRBJ2-3, with D possibly being TRBD2 (5 bases). Germline assignment: CDR1 LNHDA and CDR2 SQIVND (reference sequence). This CDR3 is 13 amino acids long. V lost 4 bases and J lost 5, with 10 bases in between. The DNA of the CDR3 is TGTGCCAGTAGTAGCGGGCGTGGAGATACGCAGTATTTT. Translation: CASSSGRGDTQYF.

This rearrangement joins TRBV6-6 to TRBJ2-7, with D possibly being TRBD1 (5 bases). The CDR3 totals 14 residues. From germline, CDR1 is MNHNY and CDR2 SVGAGI (reference sequence). The V and J ends lost 2 bases and 5 bases respectively, with 13 bases between them. The CDR3 protein is CASSYQGETNEQYF. In nucleotides, the CDR3 is TGTGCCAGCAGTTACCAAGGGGAAACGAACGAGCAGTACTTC.

Comment on this clone: The same CDR3 also results from other DNA sequences found in this sample. CDR3 loop: CASSPPTGETQYF. In DNA, the CDR3 is TGTGCCAGCTCACCACCCACCGGAGAGACCCAGTACTTC. This sequence joins TRBV18 and TRBJ2-5; D not certain. V shed 0 bases and J shed 4 bases, with 6 bases lying between them. This CDR3 is 13 amino acids long. Germline V lookup: CDR1 KGHSH, CDR2 LQKENI. Filled out from reference TRBV18 and TRBJ2-5, the complete variable domain reads NAGVMQNPRHLVRRRGQEARLRCSPMKGHSHVYWYRQLPEEGLKFMVYLQKENIIDESGMPKERFSAEFPKEGPSILRIQQVVRGDSAAYFCASSPPTGETQYFGPGTRLLVL.

This clone was seen a few times. The V gene is TRBV2, the J gene TRBJ2-2; D possibly corresponds to TRBD1 (6 bases). Germline V gene sequence: CDR1 SNHLY, CDR2 FYNNEI. The CDR3 covers 13 residues. V gave up 5 bases and J gave up 8 bases, with 12 bases separating them. This CDR3 reads CASSTGSVGELFF. The CDR3 DNA reads TGTGCCAGCAGTACAGGGTCGGTGGGGGAGCTGTTTTTT.

V gene TRBV10-3 combines with J gene TRBJ2-1; the D gene is possibly TRBD2 (6 bases). Germline loops: CDR1 ENHRY, CDR2 SYGVKD. The CDR3 totals 17 residues. Between the trimmed V and J ends, which lost 3 bases and 0 bases, there was a span of 15 bases. CDR3 nucleotide sequence: TGTGCCATCAGTGATCCCCTAGCGCAGAGCTCCTACAATGAGCAGTTCTTC. Residues: CAISDPLAQSSYNEQFF.

This chain uses TRBV5-1 with TRBJ2-1; TRBD1 matches 7 bases. V lost 1 base and J lost 3; bases outside the gene matches: 7. The CDR3 sequence is 16 residues long. Per the germline V gene, CDR1 is SGHRS and CDR2 is YFSETQ. The CDR3 reads CASSLTGENVYNEQFF. As DNA, the CDR3 is TGCGCCAGCAGCTTGACAGGGGAAAATGTCTACAATGAGCAGTTCTTC.

The chain carries TRBV5-1 and TRBJ2-1; possible D gene TRBD1, 7 bases. V was trimmed by 3 bases and J by 4 bases, leaving 11 bases between them. This CDR3 is built from 14 residues. In germline, CDR1 is SGHRS, CDR2 YFSETQ. CDR3 residues: CASSSAGQYNEQFF. CDR3 DNA sequence: TGCGCCAGCAGCTCGGCGGGACAGTACAATGAGCAGTTCTTC.